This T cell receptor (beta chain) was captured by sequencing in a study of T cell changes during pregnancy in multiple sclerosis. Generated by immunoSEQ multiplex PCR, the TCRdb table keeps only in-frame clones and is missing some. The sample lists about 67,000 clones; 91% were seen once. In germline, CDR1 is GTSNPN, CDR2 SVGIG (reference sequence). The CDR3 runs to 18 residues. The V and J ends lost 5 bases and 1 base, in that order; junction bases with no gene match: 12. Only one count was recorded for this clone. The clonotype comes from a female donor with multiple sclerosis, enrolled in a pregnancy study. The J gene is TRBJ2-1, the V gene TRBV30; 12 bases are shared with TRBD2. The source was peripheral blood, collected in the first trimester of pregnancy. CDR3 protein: CAWGFLAGGLRSYNEQFF. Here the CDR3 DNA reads TGTGCCTGGGGCTTCCTAGCGGGGGGGCTTAGGTCCTACAATGAGCAGTTCTTC.